The entry below gives a single T cell receptor (beta chain) sequence along with its context. Germline CDR1 MNHEY, CDR2 SVGAGI. The V end lost 4 bases, the J end lost 9 bases, and 10 bases lay between the germline ends. This CDR3 comprises 12 residues. The RNA input was about 0.5 to 1 ug, and it was reverse transcribed with random hexamers. TCRdb itself ran the immunoSEQ multiplex PCR reads through MiXCR, one entry per CDR3 protein. The data hold 150,000 to 200,000 distinct CDR3 sequences, with about 95% observed a single time. The data originate from a study of CD8 T cells in Susac syndrome. Sequencing of TCR beta drew on CD8+ and CD4+ T cells from blood.

Input material: CD4+ T cells from PBMCs. This TCR was sampled from a human donor in good health. V is TRBV6-5 and J is TRBJ2-1; D is unclear. The CDR3 is CASSSAHGEQFF. The CDR3, as DNA: TGTGCCAGCAGTTCGGCCCACGGTGAGCAGTTCTTC.